The 17 T cell receptor beta chains below come from one sample, sequenced in a study of T cell responses to AZD1222 COVID-19 vaccine. Sequencing used immunoSEQ multiplex PCR; TCRdb keeps in-frame clones, though not all of them. The repertoire consists of just under 35,000 clones, with under 90% occurring once and the leading ten covering 9.5% to 11%. The specimen comprised peripheral blood, sampled 28 days after the second AZD1222 dose. The source is an adult who received the AZD1222 COVID-19 vaccine.

The CDR3, as DNA: TGCGCCAGCAGCCCGGAAAGCCAAACCTACAATGAGCAGTTCTTC. Translated, it gives CASSPESQTYNEQFF. V and J are TRBV5-1 and TRBJ2-1; D unresolved. The CDR3 has 15 amino acids. Germline V lookup: CDR1 SGHRS, CDR2 YFSETQ. V gave up 4 bases and J gave up 2 bases, with 13 bases separating them.

This clone was picked up a small number of times. The rearrangement uses TRBV27 and TRBJ1-5, with TRBD1 as a possible D gene (5 bases). CDR1 MNHEY and CDR2 SMNVEV come from the germline V gene (reference sequence). Between the trimmed V and J ends, which lost 2 bases and 2 bases, there was a span of 10 bases. The CDR3 is made up of 15 amino acids. The CDR3 reads CASSLTRDGNQPQHF. The DNA of the CDR3 is TGTGCCAGCAGTTTAACCAGGGATGGCAATCAGCCCCAGCATTTT.

This sequence joins TRBV7-2 and TRBJ2-3; D remains ambiguous. Germline lookup yields CDR1 SGHTA and CDR2 FQGNSA. V lost 3 bases and J 2 bases, leaving 9 bases between the germline ends. CDR3 length: 14 amino acids. The CDR3 DNA is TGTGCCAGCAGCTTCTCCCTCACCACAGATACGCAGTATTTT. It codes for CASSFSLTTDTQYF.

This clone has only one observation. The chain uses TRBV5-5 and TRBJ2-1; the D gene is possibly TRBD1 (7 bases). Trimming removed 4 bases from V and 7 bases from J, with 21 bases in between. The CDR3 sequence is 16 residues long. The germline V gene has CDR1 SGHKS and CDR2 YYEKEE (reference sequence). Written as DNA, the CDR3 is TGTGCCAGCAGCCATAATATTGACAGGGAGGAAAATGAGCAGTTCTTC. This sequence encodes CASSHNIDREENEQFF.

The rearrangement uses TRBV5-1 and TRBJ2-5; 8 nucleotides match TRBD2. The germline gives CDR1 SGHRS, CDR2 YFSETQ. This CDR3 contains 16 residues. The V and J ends lost 0 bases and 1 base, in that order; junction bases with no gene match: 5. CDR3 loop: CASSLVPAGVQETQYF. The DNA of the CDR3 is TGCGCCAGCAGCTTGGTTCCAGCGGGGGTCCAAGAGACCCAGTACTTC.

The chain is built from TRBV7-8 and TRBJ2-6; D unresolved. The CDR3 length is 15 residues. Trimming took off 1 base at V and 2 bases at J, with 6 bases between the two ends. Per germline, CDR1 SGHVS and CDR2 FQNEAQ. DNA of the CDR3: TGTGCCAGCAGCTTAGAGGTGACTGGGGCCAACGTCCTGACTTTC. It translates to CASSLEVTGANVLTF.

This chain joins TRBV11-2 and TRBJ1-1; D call uncertain. Looked up from germline, CDR1 is SGHAT and CDR2 is FQNNGV. V lost 4 bases and J 1 base, leaving 10 bases between the germline ends. The CDR3 is 14 amino acids. This CDR3 reads CASSWVGGNTEAFF. The CDR3 DNA reads TGTGCCAGCAGCTGGGTCGGAGGGAACACTGAAGCTTTCTTT.

This chain joins TRBV30 and TRBJ1-1, with D perhaps TRBD1 (5 bases). CDR3 length: 14 amino acids. Trimming removed 4 bases at V and 3 bases at J, with 15 bases between. CDR1 and CDR2 (germline): GTSNPN, SVGIG (reference sequence). The CDR3 region has the DNA TGTGCCTGGAAGGAGTCACCGGGGGACACTGAAGCTTTCTTT. Amino acid sequence: CAWKESPGDTEAFF.

The chain couples TRBV18 to TRBJ1-2; tentative D call: TRBD1 (5 bases). V dropped 1 base and J dropped 6 bases, with 15 bases sitting between them. Germline V gene data show CDR1 as KGHSH and CDR2 as LQKENI. CDR3 length: 15 amino acids. CDR3 loop: CASSPRDWPLDGYTF. The CDR3 DNA reads as TGTGCCAGCTCACCACGGGACTGGCCTTTGGATGGCTACACCTTC.

V gene TRBV27 combines with J gene TRBJ2-7; D perhaps matches TRBD2 (5 bases). The CDR3 is 17 amino acids. Per the germline V gene, CDR1 is MNHEY and CDR2 is SMNVEV (reference sequence). V was clipped by 8 bases and J by 2 bases, with 25 bases between them. CDR3 nucleotide sequence: TGTGCCAGCCCAAAAAACCCCTGGGCCGGGCGGGCCTACGAGCAGTACTTC. This sequence encodes CASPKNPWAGRAYEQYF.

The table lists this clone with a count of one. The chain employs TRBV5-1 and TRBJ2-3, with D possibly being TRBD2 (6 bases). In germline, CDR1 is SGHRS, CDR2 YFSETQ. V dropped 1 base and J dropped 3 bases, with 12 bases sitting between them. The CDR3 is 15 residues long. The CDR3 DNA sequence: TGCGCCAGCAGCTTGCAACTCCGGGGGACAGATACGCAGTATTTT. Its protein product is CASSLQLRGTDTQYF.

V gene TRBV5-1 combines with J gene TRBJ1-2, with a possible D match to TRBD1 (5 bases). This CDR3 region has 13 residues. Germline V gene data show CDR1 as SGHRS and CDR2 as YFSETQ. The germline V and J ends were trimmed by 0 bases and 7 bases, with 10 bases remaining between them. For the CDR3, the DNA is TGCGCCAGCAGCTTGGAAGGGGCGCTTGGCTACACCTTC. Encoded protein: CASSLEGALGYTF.

This rearrangement joins TRBV10-1 to TRBJ2-3; the D is unclear. The CDR3 consists of 14 residues. CDR1 is WNHNN, CDR2 SYGVQD, per germline (reference sequence). The V end was cut by 3 bases, the J end by 4 bases, with 11 bases between. The DNA of the CDR3 is TGCGCCAGCAGTGACCCAAGGCTTCCAGATACGCAGTATTTT. It yields the protein CASSDPRLPDTQYF.

CDR3 nucleotides: TGTGCCAGCAGCTTCAATGGGGCGACATATGGCTACACCTTC. As protein: CASSFNGATYGYTF. The chain carries TRBV7-2 and TRBJ1-2; tentatively, D is TRBD1 (5 bases). The CDR3 consists of 14 residues. Deletions cut 3 bases from V and 5 bases from J, with 13 bases between. The germline CDR1 and CDR2 sequences are SGHTA and FQGNSA.

The genes are TRBV18 and TRBJ1-2, with a possible D match to TRBD1 (6 bases). Germline V gene sequence: CDR1 KGHSH, CDR2 LQKENI. CDR3 length: 15 residues. The V end lost 1 base, the J end lost 4 bases, and 13 bases lay between the germline ends. The CDR3 DNA reads TGTGCCAGCTCACCACAGGGGGAGGGGCGCTATGGCTACACCTTC. Translation: CASSPQGEGRYGYTF.

This clone was counted once. The gene calls are TRBV5-5 and TRBJ1-1; the match to TRBD1 covers 7 bases. The germline V gene encodes CDR1 SGHKS and CDR2 YYEKEE (reference sequence). With 5 bases clipped from V and 1 base from J, the junction kept 11 bases outside the gene matches. The CDR3 contains 16 residues. The CDR3 DNA follows: TGTGCCAGCAGAGCGACAGGGTGGAAGGAGAACACTGAAGCTTTCTTT. Translation: CASRATGWKENTEAFF. The entire variable domain, with the rest obtained from reference TRBV5-5 and TRBJ1-1, is as follows: DAGVTQSPTHLIKTRGQQVTLRCSPISGHKSVSWYQQVLGQGPQFIFQYYEKEERGRGNFPDRFSARQFPNYSSELNVNALLLGDSALYLCASRATGWKENTEAFFGQGTRLTVV.

This chain connects TRBV27 to TRBJ2-6; D call uncertain. V was pared by 6 bases and J by 0 bases, with 9 bases between. This CDR3 is built from 15 residues. The germline gives CDR1 MNHEY, CDR2 SMNVEV (reference sequence). The CDR3 sequence: CASSPRVSGANVLTF. CDR3 bases: TGTGCCAGCAGCCCTCGGGTCTCTGGGGCCAACGTCCTGACTTTC.